This T cell receptor beta chain derives from a study of blood T cell repertoires in COVID-19. Overall study: Material from acute and convalescent COVID-19 was sourced from the United States, Italy and Spain.

V lost 5 bases and J lost 6; bases outside the gene matches: 3. The CDR3 runs to 13 residues. Per the germline V gene, CDR1 is SGHRS and CDR2 is YFSETQ. Per the authors' pipeline: The assay estimated nucleated cells by amplifying reference gene primers. The assay was immunoSEQ multiplex PCR, and TCRdb's table has in-frame clones only and misses some. For V, J and clone size, that table is used; D and trimming come from the DNA. The sample has about 120,000 clones; more than 70% are singletons. The J gene is TRBJ1-1, the V gene TRBV5-1; 11 bases map to TRBD1. Material for sequencing was peripheral blood. This clonotype was sampled from a woman aged 45-65 years with acute or convalescent COVID-19. CDR3 sequence reads: CASRWDRGAEAFF. In nucleotides, the CDR3 is TGCGCCAGCAGGTGGGACAGGGGGGCTGAAGCTTTCTTT.